The T cell receptor (beta chain) described here comes from a study of blood T cells in healthy people across ages. Regarding the study as a whole: Significant beta diversity loss was already apparent by age about 42, declining roughly linearly.

As to this clonotype: Its specificity is not known.

With a J-beta primer mix and a sample-barcoded 5' primer, a second PCR ran about 6 to 11 cycles. Each of the cDNA molecules was tagged by a template-switch adaptor with 12 random nucleotides. TCRdb used MiXCR to reprocess the 5' RACE reads, holding one entry per CDR3 protein. Here the sample spans 380,000 or so distinct CDR3 sequences, approximately 47% being singletons. The CDR3 covers 15 residues. Germline CDR1 reads SQVTM; CDR2 reads ANQGSEA. After removal of 1 base from V and 6 bases from J, the junction contained 7 bases not matched to a gene. Investigators took about 9.1 milliliters of peripheral blood from every donor.

The chain is built from TRBV29-1 and TRBJ2-2; 8 bases are a match to TRBD2. The source of this sequence is a man between 60 and 75 years old in good health. Sequencing was done on a sample of blood. CDR3 residues: CSVEAGAGVAGELFF. CDR3 nucleotide sequence: TGCAGCGTTGAAGCCGGAGCGGGGGTCGCCGGGGAGCTGTTTTTT.